This entry describes one T cell receptor (beta chain). Its target is unknown. The CDR3 is 14 amino acids. Germline V gene sequence: CDR1 SSHAT, CDR2 FNYEAQ (reference sequence). V shed 3 bases, J shed 5 bases, and the junction held 6 bases outside the gene matches. This sample stems from a study of cytomegalovirus exposure and HLA in healthy donors. The wider study: Counted in an early data release were about 85 million unique TCRs from HLA-typed donors. Study-level points and caveats: Serostatus for CMV was the only available immune exposure information. Association of a missense DCLRE1C variant with TCR beta V- and J-gene trimming was reported in a later analysis. Later analysis identified several of the most significant clusters that appeared linked to common viral pathogens.

The study ran its PCR with 60 Vbeta and 13 Jbeta primers. Some clones are missing from TCRdb's copy, which holds only in-frame ones; the method was immunoSEQ multiplex PCR. The sample holds 150,000 to 200,000 clones, roughly 80% seen once. This receptor was taken from a male donor in good health and CMV-seropositive. The J gene is TRBJ2-5, the V gene TRBV7-7, with 7 bases aligning to TRBD2. Sequences were obtained from PBMCs. The CDR3 sequence: CASSFEGGAETQYF. The CDR3, as DNA: TGTGCCAGCAGCTTCGAGGGAGGGGCGGAGACCCAGTACTTC.